This T cell receptor (beta chain) was profiled in a study of radiation and T cells in renal cell carcinoma (dated by TCRdb to 2020 to 2021). General notes on the study: The samples were drawn from a clinical trial, where primary renal cell carcinomas were treated with 15 Gy of stereotactic body radiation therapy and then removed by nephrectomy 4 weeks afterward. In total, 50 to 55 samples, comprising roughly 25 tumors and about 27 peripheral blood samples, were subjected to TCR beta sequencing. A total of roughly 3,900,000 unique CDR3 nucleotide sequences, encoding fewer than 3,000,000 unique CDR3 amino acid sequences, were found across all 55 or so samples. Beyond this particular receptor, the publication reports: The single-armed trial design could not address effects of radiation dose or scheduling on the TCR repertoire. Because pretreatment tumor biopsies were not available, the baseline intratumoral presence of clonotypes could not be determined. Blood repertoire dynamics were not followed beyond 4 weeks after treatment. In blood, the top tumor clonotypes increased from baseline to 2 weeks after radiation and then shrank by 4 weeks, which suggests a temporary expansion of tumor-resident clones.

Following the manufacturer's recommendations, the immunoSEQ kit was used to generate TCR beta libraries from genomic DNA. For library preparation, a first multiplex PCR was performed with proprietary primers, followed by a second PCR in which unique barcodes were added, and bead cleanups were performed after each round. A positive control reaction and a negative control reaction, both provided in the kit, were run with every batch of samples. The final libraries were assessed on an Agilent 4200 TapeStation D1000 ScreenTape, pooled by volume, and quantified by qPCR. An Illumina NextSeq500 fitted with a MidOutput 150-cycle cartridge performed the sequencing, running 156 Read1 cycles and 15 Index1 cycles with the kit's custom primers. The pooled library was loaded at 0.75 to 1 pM, and around 18% PhiX control was spiked in. The paper's processing steps were these. Vendor-processed data were analyzed in R, with a clonotype defined as all T cells sharing the same CDR3 nucleotide sequence. In the clone abundance analyses, frequencies were normalized to the 10,000 most abundant clones in each sample. Public T cell clones, which averaged fewer than five per sample, were removed prior to analysis. A difference in abundance of at least 32-fold between compartments was used to define tumor-enriched and baseline blood-enriched clonotypes. Clonotypes expanded or contracted between blood time points were identified with a beta-binomial differential abundance model. The Baroni-Urbani and Buser coefficient was used to measure tumor-blood repertoire similarity, and groups were compared with two-tailed Wilcoxon tests in R. Held by TCRdb, this immuneACCESS table contains in-frame sequences only and omits some clones. Under half of the omission traces to an unresolved V gene where checked; the cause of the rest is unknown. Clonal size and the V and J genes are those of that table, whereas D and trimming came from the DNA. A total of some 120,000 clones appear in this sample, more than 75% of them only once. The leading ten clones occupy 5% to 6% of the sample.

As concerns this clone: Its antigen is currently not known. No base-level quality is on record; no much larger clone is a single base apart.

The time point label of this sample denotes: blood 2 weeks post-SBRT. The sample's treatment or condition, from its label and the paper: 15 Gy SBRT to primary tumor, nephrectomy 4 weeks later. To follow tumor-enriched clonotypes, peripheral blood was collected serially from radiation-treated patients at baseline and again at 2 weeks and 4 weeks after SBRT. Every patient's renal cell carcinoma showed clear cell pathology. The QIAamp DNA Blood Mini Kit (Qiagen) was used to prepare genomic DNA for TCR sequencing. The analyses included just those samples that passed every quality control check. V loses 5 bases of germline sequence and J loses 8 bases, and the interval between the two ends is 18 bases. Via the germline V gene, CDR1 is SGHNT and CDR2 YENEEA. Including cysteine and phenylalanine, the CDR3 has 15 amino acids. Just CDR3 DNA is preserved here, 45 bases in frame from base 1.

The sample in question was blood, obtained from a patient whose treatment included radiotherapy and nephrectomy. The TCR sequence derives from a woman aged 70 to 79 with renal cell carcinoma. The chain joins TRBV11-3 to TRBJ2-2; tentative D gene TRBD2, with 6 bases matching. The CDR3 here reads CASSTYWPAGGELFF. The DNA reads TGTGCCAGCAGCACCTACTGGCCTGCGGGGGGGGAGCTGTTTTTT.